This T cell receptor (beta chain) came from a study of graft-versus-host responses after intestinal transplantation (dated by TCRdb to the early 2020s). Study-level background: Multivisceral, liver-intestinal, or isolated intestinal transplants were received by the recipients. Graft-versus-host and host-versus-graft alloreactive T cell clones were tracked in the graft, circulation and bone marrow after intestinal transplantation using bulk TCR-beta CDR3 sequencing. Rather than going through the commercial service, samples from three later patients were sequenced in-house on an Illumina MiSeq and processed with MiXCR. A cohort of roughly 25 intestinal transplant recipients, including one retransplant, was enrolled, and a few patients lacking pretransplant specimens were excluded. Every recipient was given anti-thymocyte globulin induction, followed by about three years of maintenance tacrolimus and steroids. A peak of at least 4% donor T cells among recipient peripheral blood mononuclear cells was the definition used for donor T cell macrochimerism. To identify alloreactive clones, pre-transplant mixed lymphocyte reaction products were sequenced and then compared with unstimulated pre-transplant donor and recipient T cells. The full study reports these points: GvH clones were detected in recipient bone marrow, and some of these GvH clones were observed earlier in ileal mucosa or blood, consistent with an intestinal mucosal origin. Patients with donor T cell macrochimerism had high GvH to HvG T cell clonal ratios in their allografts. Early after transplant, peak levels of circulating GvH clones were found to be associated with declines in HvG clones. Conclusions were limited by the relatively low number and heterogeneity of intestinal transplant patients.

The CDR3, cysteine through phenylalanine, is 17 amino acids long. Kept here is only the CDR3 DNA, which spans 51 bases and is read in frame from base 1. Between the V and J ends, shortened by 1 base and 0 bases respectively, the junction contains 13 bases. Reading the germline V gene (reference sequence) gives CDR1 MNHEY and CDR2 SMNVEV. Library creation used the immunoSEQ multiplex PCR assay. For most patients, genomic DNA was isolated using the Qiagen DNeasy Blood and Tissue Kit and was shipped frozen to Adaptive Biotechnologies for TCR sequencing. High-throughput TCR-beta CDR3 sequencing of genomic DNA from most patients was performed by Adaptive Biotechnologies. On the authors' methods: TCR sequencing data for over 15 patients were retrieved from Adaptive's ImmunoSEQ software; three other patients were processed with MiXCR and VDJtools. To correct CD4 versus CD8 sorting errors, sequences present in both subsets at a frequency ratio below 5:1 were removed. CDR3 nucleotide sequences shared by donor and recipient were removed because the origin of these sequences could not be assigned. Alloreactive clones required at least 2-fold expansion over unstimulated cells and minimum CFSE-low frequency of 0.002% (template counts) or 0.001% (read counts). Clones were considered mappable if detected in sequenced pre-transplant spleen, lymph node, or MLR CFSE-low populations of the donor or recipient. The cumulative frequency of alloreactive clones was calculated as a percentage of all sequences, weighted by copy number. This immuneACCESS table, as held by TCRdb, lists in-frame sequences with V and J called but not all clones. Of the missing ones, under half trace to an unresolved V gene in checked studies; the others have no known cause. That table furnishes V, J and clone size, whereas the DNA furnished D and trimming. In all, the sample holds 45,000 to 60,000 clones, and 85% to 95% of those were seen once. About 2.6% of the sample is taken by the ten largest.

The sample's time point label, in plain terms: cells obtained before transplantation from donor or recipient. CD3+CD4+ and CD3+CD8+ populations were FACS-sorted from unstimulated pre-transplant donor and recipient cells taken from spleen or lymph nodes. This clone was seen only a few times. Its antigen remains unidentified. No base quality values were provided; no much bigger clone lies one nucleotide off. This specimen consisted of unstimulated CD4+ T cells sorted from spleen or lymph node cells, obtained before transplant. The rearrangement joined TRBV27 to TRBJ2-1, and perhaps TRBD1 as D gene, on 6 matching bases. This TCR was recovered from a human donor who was the organ donor for an intestinal transplant. The CDR3 has the sequence CASSLLVTGRSYNEQFF. The DNA sequence follows: TGTGCCAGCAGTTTATTGGTGACAGGTCGCTCCTACAATGAGCAGTTCTTC.